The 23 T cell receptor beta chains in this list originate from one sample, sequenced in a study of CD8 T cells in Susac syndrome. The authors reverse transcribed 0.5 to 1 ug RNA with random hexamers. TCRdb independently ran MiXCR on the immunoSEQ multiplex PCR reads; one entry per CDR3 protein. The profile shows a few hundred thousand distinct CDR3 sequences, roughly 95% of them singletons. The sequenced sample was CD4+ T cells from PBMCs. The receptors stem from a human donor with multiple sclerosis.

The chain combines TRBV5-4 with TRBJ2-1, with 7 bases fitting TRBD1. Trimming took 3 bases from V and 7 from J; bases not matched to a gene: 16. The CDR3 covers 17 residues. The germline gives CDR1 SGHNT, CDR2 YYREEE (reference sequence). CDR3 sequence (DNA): TGTGCCAGCAGCTCGGCGTTACAGGGGCGATATAGTAATGAGCAGTTCTTC. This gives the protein CASSSALQGRYSNEQFF.

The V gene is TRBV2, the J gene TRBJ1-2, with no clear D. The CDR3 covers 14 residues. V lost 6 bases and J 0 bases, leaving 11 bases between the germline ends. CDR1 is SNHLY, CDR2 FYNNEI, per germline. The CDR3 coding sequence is TGTGCCAGCAGGGCCGGGTCTTCTAACTATGGCTACACCTTC. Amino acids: CASRAGSSNYGYTF.

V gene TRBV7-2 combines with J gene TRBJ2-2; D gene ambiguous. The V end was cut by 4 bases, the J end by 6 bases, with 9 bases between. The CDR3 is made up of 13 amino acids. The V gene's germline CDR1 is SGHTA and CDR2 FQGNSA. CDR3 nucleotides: TGTGCCAGCAGCTCCCCTCAGGCCGGGGAGCTGTTTTTT. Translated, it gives CASSSPQAGELFF.

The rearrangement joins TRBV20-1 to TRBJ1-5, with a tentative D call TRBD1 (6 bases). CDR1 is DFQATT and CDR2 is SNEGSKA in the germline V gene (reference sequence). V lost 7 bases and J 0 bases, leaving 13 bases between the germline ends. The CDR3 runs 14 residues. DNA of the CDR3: TGCAGTGTTTTACAGGGTTATAGCAATCAGCCCCAGCATTTT. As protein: CSVLQGYSNQPQHF.

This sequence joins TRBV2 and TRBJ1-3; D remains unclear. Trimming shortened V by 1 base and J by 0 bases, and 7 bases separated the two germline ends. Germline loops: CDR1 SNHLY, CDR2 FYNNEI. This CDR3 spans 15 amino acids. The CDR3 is CASSEGGRSGNTIYF. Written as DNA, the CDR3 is TGTGCCAGCAGTGAAGGAGGCCGCTCTGGAAACACCATATATTTT.

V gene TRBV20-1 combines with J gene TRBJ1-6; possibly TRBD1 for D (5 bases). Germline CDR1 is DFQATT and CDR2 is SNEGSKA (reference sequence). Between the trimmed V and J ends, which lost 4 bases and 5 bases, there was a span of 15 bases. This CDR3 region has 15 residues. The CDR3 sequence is CSANSRQPNNSPLHF. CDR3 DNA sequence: TGCAGTGCTAACTCTCGACAGCCTAATAATTCACCCCTCCACTTT.

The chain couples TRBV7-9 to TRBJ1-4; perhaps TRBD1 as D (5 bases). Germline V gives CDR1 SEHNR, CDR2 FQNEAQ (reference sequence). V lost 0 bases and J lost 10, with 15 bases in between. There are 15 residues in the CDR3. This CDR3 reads CASSLATAVEGKLFF. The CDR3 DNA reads TGTGCCAGCAGCTTAGCGACAGCGGTCGAGGGAAAACTGTTTTTT.

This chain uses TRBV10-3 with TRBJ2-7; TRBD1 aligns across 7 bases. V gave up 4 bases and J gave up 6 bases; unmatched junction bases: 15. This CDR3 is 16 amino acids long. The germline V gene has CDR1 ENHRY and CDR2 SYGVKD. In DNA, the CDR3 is TGTGCCATCAGTGCGGCCCTGACAGGGAATCGGTCCGAGCAGTACGTC. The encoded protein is CAISAALTGNRSEQYV.

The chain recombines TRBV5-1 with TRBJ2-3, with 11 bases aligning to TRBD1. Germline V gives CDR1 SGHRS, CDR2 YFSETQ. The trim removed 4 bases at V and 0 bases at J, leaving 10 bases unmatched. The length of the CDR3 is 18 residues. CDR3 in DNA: TGCGCCAGCAGCCTGGGGACAGGGGGTAACCCTAGCACAGATACGCAGTATTTT. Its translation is CASSLGTGGNPSTDTQYF.

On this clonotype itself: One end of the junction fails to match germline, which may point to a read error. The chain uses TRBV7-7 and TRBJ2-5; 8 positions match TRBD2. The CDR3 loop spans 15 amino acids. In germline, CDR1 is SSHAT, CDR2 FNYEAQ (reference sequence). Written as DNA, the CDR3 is TGTGCTAGCAGCTTATCTGGGCTAGCGGGAGAGACCCAGTACTTC. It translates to CASSLSGLAGETQYF. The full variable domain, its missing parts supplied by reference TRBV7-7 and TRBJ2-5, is GAGVSQSPRYKVTKRGQDVTLRCDPISSHATLYWYQQALGQGPEFLTYFNYEAQPDKSGLPSDRFSAERPEGSISTLTIQRTEQRDSAMYRCASSLSGLAGETQYFGPGTRLLVL.

CDR3 DNA sequence: TGCAGTGCTAGAGATGGAGCTAGCGGTTTCACCGGGGAGCTGTTTTTT. It codes for CSARDGASGFTGELFF. V usage is TRBV20-1 and J usage is TRBJ2-2; 7 bases are a match to TRBD2. The J segment lost 4 bases and the V segment lost 0 bases, leaving 8 bases of the junction unmatched. Germline V gives CDR1 DFQATT, CDR2 SNEGSKA (reference sequence). CDR3 length equals 16 residues.

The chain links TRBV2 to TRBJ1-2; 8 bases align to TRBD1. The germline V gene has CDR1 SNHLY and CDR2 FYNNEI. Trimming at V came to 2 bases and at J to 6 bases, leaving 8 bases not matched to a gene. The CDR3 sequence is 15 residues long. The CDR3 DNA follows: TGTGCCAGCAGTGAACAACCTCAGGGGGCGGATGGCTACACCTTC. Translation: CASSEQPQGADGYTF.

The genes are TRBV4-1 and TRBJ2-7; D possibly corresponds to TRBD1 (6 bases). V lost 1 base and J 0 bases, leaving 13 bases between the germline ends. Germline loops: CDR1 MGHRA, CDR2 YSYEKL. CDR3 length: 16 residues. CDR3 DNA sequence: TGCGCCAGCAGCCAAGGGGTCGGACAGAGCTCCTACGAGCAGTACTTC. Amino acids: CASSQGVGQSSYEQYF.

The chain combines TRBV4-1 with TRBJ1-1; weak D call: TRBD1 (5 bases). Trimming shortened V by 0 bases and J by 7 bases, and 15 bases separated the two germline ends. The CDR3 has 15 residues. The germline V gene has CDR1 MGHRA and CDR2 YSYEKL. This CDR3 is CASSQEVQVRGEAFF. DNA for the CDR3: TGCGCCAGCAGCCAAGAGGTACAGGTTCGTGGTGAAGCTTTCTTT.

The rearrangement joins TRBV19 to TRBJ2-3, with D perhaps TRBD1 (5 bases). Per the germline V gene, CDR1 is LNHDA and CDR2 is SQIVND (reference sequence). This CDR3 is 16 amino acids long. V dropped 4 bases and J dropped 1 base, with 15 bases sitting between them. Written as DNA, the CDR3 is TGTGCCAGTAGTAGGCCAACAGGTTTCCGCACAGATACGCAGTATTTT. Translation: CASSRPTGFRTDTQYF.

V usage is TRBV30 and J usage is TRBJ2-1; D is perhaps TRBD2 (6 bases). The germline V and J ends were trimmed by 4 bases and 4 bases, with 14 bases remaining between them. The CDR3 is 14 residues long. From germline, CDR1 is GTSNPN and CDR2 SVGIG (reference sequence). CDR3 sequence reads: CAWIGAGIYNEQFF. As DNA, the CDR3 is TGTGCCTGGATTGGGGCGGGGATTTACAATGAGCAGTTCTTC.

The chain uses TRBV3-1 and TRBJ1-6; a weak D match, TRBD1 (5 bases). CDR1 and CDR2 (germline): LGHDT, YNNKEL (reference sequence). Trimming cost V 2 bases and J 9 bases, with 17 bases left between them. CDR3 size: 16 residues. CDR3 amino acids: CASSQLSGIGVSPLHF. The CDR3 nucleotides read TGTGCCAGCAGCCAACTCTCGGGGATAGGGGTTTCACCCCTCCACTTT.

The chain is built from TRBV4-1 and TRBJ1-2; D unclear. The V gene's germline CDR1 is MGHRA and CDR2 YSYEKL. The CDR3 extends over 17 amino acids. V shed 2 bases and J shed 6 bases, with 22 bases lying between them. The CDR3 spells CASSQSSFGISGDGYTF. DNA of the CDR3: TGCGCCAGCAGCCAATCTTCTTTCGGGATATCCGGCGATGGCTACACCTTC.

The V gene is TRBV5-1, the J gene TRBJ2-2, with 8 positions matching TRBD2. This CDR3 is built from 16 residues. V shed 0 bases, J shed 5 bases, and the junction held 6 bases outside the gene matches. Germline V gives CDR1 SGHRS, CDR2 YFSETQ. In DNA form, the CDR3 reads TGCGCCAGCAGCTTGGGAGCGGGAGAAGGGACCGGGGAGCTGTTTTTT. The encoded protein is CASSLGAGEGTGELFF. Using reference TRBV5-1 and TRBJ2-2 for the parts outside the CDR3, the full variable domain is KAGVTQTPRYLIKTRGQQVTLSCSPISGHRSVSWYQQTPGQGLQFLFEYFSETQRNKGNFPGRFSGRQFSNSRSEMNVSTLELGDSALYLCASSLGAGEGTGELFFGEGSRLTVL.

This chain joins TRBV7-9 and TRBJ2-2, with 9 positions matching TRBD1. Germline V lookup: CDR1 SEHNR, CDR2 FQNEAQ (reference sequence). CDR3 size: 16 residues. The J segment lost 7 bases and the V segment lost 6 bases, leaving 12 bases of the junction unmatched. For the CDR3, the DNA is TGTGCCAGCAGACTCATCACCGGGACAGGGAACGGGGAGCTGTTTTTT. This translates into CASRLITGTGNGELFF.

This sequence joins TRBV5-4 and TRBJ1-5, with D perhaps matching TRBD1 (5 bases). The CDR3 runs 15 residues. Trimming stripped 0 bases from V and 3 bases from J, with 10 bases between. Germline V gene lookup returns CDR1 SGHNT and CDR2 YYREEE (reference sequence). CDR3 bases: TGTGCCAGCAGCTTGGACGGCAGGGACAATCAGCCCCAGCATTTT. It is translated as CASSLDGRDNQPQHF. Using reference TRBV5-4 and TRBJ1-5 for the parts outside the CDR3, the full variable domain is ETGVTQSPTHLIKTRGQQVTLRCSSQSGHNTVSWYQQALGQGPQFIFQYYREEENGRGNFPPRFSGLQFPNYSSELNVNALELDDSALYLCASSLDGRDNQPQHFGDGTRLSIL.

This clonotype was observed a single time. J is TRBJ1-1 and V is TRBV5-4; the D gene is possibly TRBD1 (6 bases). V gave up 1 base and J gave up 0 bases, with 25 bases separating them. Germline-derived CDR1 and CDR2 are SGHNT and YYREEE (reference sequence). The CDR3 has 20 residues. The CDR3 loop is CASSLNPVQGRTRMNTEAFF. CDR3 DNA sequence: TGTGCCAGCAGCTTGAATCCGGTCCAGGGGCGCACTAGAATGAACACTGAAGCTTTCTTT.

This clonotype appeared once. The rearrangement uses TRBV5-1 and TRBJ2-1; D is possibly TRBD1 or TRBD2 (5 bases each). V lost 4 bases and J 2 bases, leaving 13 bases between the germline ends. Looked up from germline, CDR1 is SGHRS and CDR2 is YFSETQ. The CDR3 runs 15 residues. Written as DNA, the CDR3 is TGCGCCAGCAGCAGGGACGGCGGTACCTACAATGAGCAGTTCTTC. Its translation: CASSRDGGTYNEQFF. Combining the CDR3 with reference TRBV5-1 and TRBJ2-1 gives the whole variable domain KAGVTQTPRYLIKTRGQQVTLSCSPISGHRSVSWYQQTPGQGLQFLFEYFSETQRNKGNFPGRFSGRQFSNSRSEMNVSTLELGDSALYLCASSRDGGTYNEQFFGPGTRLTVL.